Given below is one T cell receptor beta chain in context. The entry originates in a study of blood T cells in healthy people across ages. Through a sample-barcoded 5' primer and a J-beta primer mix, a second PCR was run for 7 to 11 cycles. TCRdb re-derived calls from the 5' RACE reads in MiXCR, one entry per CDR3 protein. The sample carries approximately 810,000 distinct CDR3 sequences, roughly 35% recorded once. The CDR3 runs to 16 residues. Germline V CDR1 and CDR2: SGHTA, FQGNSA. V was clipped by 2 bases and J by 2 bases, with 13 bases between them. This TCR was recovered from a man between 18 and 35 years old in good health. The sample taken for sequencing was blood. The chain uses TRBV7-2 and TRBJ2-1, with D maybe TRBD1 (7 bases). Here the CDR3 reads CASSLRGRGAYNEQFF. Here the CDR3 DNA reads TGTGCCAGCAGCTTACGGGGCAGGGGGGCCTACAATGAGCAGTTCTTC.